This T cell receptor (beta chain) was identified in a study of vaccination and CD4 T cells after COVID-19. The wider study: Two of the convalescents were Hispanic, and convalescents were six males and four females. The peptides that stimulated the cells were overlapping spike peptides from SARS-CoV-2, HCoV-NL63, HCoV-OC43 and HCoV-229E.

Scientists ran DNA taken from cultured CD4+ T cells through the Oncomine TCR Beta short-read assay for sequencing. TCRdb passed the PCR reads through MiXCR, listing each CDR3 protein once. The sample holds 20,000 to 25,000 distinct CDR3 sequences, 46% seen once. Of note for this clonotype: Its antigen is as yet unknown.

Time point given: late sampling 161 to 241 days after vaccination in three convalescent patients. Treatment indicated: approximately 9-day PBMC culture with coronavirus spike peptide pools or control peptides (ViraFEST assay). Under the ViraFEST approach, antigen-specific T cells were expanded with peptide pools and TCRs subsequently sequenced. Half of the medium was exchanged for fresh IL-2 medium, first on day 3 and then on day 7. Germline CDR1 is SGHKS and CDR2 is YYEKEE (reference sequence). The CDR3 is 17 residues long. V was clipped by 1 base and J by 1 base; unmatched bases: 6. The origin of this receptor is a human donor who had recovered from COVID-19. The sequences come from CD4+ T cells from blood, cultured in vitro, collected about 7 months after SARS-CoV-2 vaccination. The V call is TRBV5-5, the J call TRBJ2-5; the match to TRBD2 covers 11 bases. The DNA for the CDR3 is TGTGCCAGCAGCTTGTGGCACCTAGCGGGAGGCCAAGAGACCCAGTACTTC. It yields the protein CASSLWHLAGGQETQYF.